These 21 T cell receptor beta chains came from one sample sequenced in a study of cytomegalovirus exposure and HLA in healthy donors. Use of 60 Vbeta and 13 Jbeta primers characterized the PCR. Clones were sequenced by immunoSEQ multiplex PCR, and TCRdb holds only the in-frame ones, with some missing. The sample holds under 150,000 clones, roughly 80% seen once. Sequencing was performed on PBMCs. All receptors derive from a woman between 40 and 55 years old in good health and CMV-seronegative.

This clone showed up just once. The DNA for the CDR3 is TGTGCCAGCAGCCCCCGGGTGGGTGTAGGGGATCGTGGTGGCTACACCTTC. It yields the protein CASSPRVGVGDRGGYTF. This chain joins TRBV7-6 and TRBJ1-2, with D maybe TRBD1 (5 bases). Deletions cut 5 bases from V and 7 bases from J, with 26 bases between. Looked up from germline, CDR1 is SGHVS and CDR2 is FNYEAQ. CDR3 length: 17 residues.

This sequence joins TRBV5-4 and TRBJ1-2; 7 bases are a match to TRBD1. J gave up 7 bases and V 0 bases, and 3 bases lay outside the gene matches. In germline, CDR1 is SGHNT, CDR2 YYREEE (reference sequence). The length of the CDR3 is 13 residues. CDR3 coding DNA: TGTGCCAGCAGCTTGGAAGGGGGCCGTGGCTACACCTTC. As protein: CASSLEGGRGYTF.

The CDR3 coding sequence is TGTGCCAGCAGCCAAGATTCAGGGAAAGCTTTCTTT. This codes for CASSQDSGKAFF. The V gene is TRBV6-1, the J gene TRBJ1-1; possibly TRBD1 for D (5 bases). Per germline, CDR1 MNHNS and CDR2 SASEGT. This CDR3 spans 12 amino acids. The germline V and J ends were trimmed by 6 bases and 9 bases, with 14 bases remaining between them.

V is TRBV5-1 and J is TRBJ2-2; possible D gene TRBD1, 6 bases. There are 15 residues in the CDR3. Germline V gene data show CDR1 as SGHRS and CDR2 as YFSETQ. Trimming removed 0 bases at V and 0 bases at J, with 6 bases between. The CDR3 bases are TGCGCCAGCAGCTTGGACAGGGCGAACACCGGGGAGCTGTTTTTT. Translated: CASSLDRANTGELFF.

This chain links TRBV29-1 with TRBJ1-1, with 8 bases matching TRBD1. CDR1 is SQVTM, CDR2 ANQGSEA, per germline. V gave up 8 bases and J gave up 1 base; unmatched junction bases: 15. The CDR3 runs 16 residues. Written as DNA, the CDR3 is TGCAGCTTGTGGTATCCGGGACAGGAAAAGAACACTGAAGCTTTCTTT. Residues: CSLWYPGQEKNTEAFF. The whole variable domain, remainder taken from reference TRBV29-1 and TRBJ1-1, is SAVISQKPSRDICQRGTSLTIQCQVDSQVTMMFWYRQQPGQSLTLIATANQGSEATYESGFVIDKFPISRPNLTFSTLTVSNMSPEDSSIYLCSLWYPGQEKNTEAFFGQGTRLTVV.

CDR3 in amino acids: CASSSRAGPREQYF. CDR3 coding DNA: TGTGCCAGCAGCTCGAGGGCGGGACCCCGAGAGCAGTACTTC. The gene calls are TRBV5-8 and TRBJ2-7, with TRBD2 as a possible D gene (6 bases). The ends were cut back, 3 bases at V and 7 bases at J, with 17 bases in the middle. CDR3 length: 14 amino acids. Germline V CDR1 and CDR2: SGHTS, YDEGEE. The variable domain in full, with the rest retrieved from reference TRBV5-8 and TRBJ2-7, is EAGVTQSPTHLIKTRGQQATLRCSPISGHTSVYWYQQALGLGLQFLLWYDEGEERNRGNFPPRFSGRQFPNYSSELNVNALELEDSALYLCASSSRAGPREQYFGPGTRLTVT.

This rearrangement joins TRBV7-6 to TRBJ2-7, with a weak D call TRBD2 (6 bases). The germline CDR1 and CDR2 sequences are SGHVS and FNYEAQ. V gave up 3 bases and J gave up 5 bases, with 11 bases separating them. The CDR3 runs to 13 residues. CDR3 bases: TGTGCCAGCAGCTTGTCCGGGAGTGACGAGCAGTACTTC. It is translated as CASSLSGSDEQYF.

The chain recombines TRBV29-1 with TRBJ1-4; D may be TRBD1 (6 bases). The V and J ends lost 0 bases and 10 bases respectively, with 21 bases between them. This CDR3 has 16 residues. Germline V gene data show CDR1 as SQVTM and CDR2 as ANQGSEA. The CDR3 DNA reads TGCAGCGTTGAAGATCGGGGGGCCGGGGCCGTTGGAAAACTGTTTTTT. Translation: CSVEDRGAGAVGKLFF.

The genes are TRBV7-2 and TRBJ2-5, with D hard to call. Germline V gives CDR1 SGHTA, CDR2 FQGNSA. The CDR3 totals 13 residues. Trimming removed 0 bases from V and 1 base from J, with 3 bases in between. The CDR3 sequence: CASSLASQETQYF. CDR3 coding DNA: TGTGCCAGCAGCTTAGCCAGCCAAGAGACCCAGTACTTC.

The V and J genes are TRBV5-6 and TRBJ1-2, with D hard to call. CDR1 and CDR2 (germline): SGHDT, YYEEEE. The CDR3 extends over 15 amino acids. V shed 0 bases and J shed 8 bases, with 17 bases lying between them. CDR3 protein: CASSLVSRHYYGYTF. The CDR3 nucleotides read TGTGCCAGCAGCTTGGTTTCCAGGCATTATTACGGCTACACCTTC.

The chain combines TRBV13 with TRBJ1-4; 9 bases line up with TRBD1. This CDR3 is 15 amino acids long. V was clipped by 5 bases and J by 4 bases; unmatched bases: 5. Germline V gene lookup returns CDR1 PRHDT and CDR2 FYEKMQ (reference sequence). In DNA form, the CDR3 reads TGTGCCAGCAGCCTACAGGGGGCTGGTAATGAAAAACTGTTTTTT. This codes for CASSLQGAGNEKLFF.

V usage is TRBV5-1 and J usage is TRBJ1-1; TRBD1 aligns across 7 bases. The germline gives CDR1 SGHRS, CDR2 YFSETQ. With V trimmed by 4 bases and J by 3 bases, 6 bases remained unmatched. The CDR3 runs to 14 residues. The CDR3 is CASSAGTAYTEAFF. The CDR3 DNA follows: TGCGCCAGCAGCGCCGGGACAGCTTACACTGAAGCTTTCTTT.

In DNA form, the CDR3 reads TGTGCCAGCAGTGGGGCGAGGTGGGGGCGGAAGGAGAACACTGAAGCTTTCTTT. Translation gives CASSGARWGRKENTEAFF. The gene calls are TRBV25-1 and TRBJ1-1; maybe TRBD1 (6 bases). The CDR3 contains 18 residues. Trimming took off 4 bases at V and 1 base at J, with 22 bases between the two ends. The germline gives CDR1 MGHDK, CDR2 SYGVNS.

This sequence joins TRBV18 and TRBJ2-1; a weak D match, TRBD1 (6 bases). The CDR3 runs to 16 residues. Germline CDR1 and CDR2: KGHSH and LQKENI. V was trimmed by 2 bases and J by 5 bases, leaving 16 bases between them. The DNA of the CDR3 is TGTGCCAGCTCACCATACGCAGGGGTGGACGACAATGAGCAGTTCTTC. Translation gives CASSPYAGVDDNEQFF.

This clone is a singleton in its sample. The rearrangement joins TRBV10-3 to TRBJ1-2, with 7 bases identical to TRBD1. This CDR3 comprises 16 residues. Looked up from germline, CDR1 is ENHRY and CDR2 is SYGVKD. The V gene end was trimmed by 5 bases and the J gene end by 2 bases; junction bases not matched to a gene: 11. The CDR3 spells CAISPIPGQKNYGYTF. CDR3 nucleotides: TGTGCCATCAGTCCTATTCCGGGACAGAAAAACTATGGCTACACCTTC.

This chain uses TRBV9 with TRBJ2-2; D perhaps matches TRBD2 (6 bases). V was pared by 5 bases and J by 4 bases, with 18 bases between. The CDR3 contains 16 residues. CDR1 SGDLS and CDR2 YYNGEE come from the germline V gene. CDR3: CASSQEGDSPTGELFF. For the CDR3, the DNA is TGTGCCAGCAGTCAGGAGGGAGATAGCCCCACCGGGGAGCTGTTTTTT.

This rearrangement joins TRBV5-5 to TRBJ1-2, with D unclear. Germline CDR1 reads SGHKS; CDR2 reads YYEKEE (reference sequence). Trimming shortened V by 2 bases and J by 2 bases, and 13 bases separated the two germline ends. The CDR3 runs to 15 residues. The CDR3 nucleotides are TGTGCCAGCAGCTTCGCCCTGTCGGGGAACTATGGCTACACCTTC. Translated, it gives CASSFALSGNYGYTF. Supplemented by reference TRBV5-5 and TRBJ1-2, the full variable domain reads DAGVTQSPTHLIKTRGQQVTLRCSPISGHKSVSWYQQVLGQGPQFIFQYYEKEERGRGNFPDRFSARQFPNYSSELNVNALLLGDSALYLCASSFALSGNYGYTFGSGTRLTVV.

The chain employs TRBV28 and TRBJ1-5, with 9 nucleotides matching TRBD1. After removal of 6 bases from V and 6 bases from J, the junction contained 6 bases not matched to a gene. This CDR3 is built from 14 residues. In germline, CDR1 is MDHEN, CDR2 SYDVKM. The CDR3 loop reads CASRPGQGGQPQHF. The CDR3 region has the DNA TGTGCCAGCAGACCGGGACAGGGAGGTCAGCCCCAGCATTTT.

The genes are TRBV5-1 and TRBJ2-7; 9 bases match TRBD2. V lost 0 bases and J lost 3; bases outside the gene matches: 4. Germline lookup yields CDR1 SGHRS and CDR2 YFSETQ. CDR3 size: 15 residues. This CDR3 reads CASSLVAGELYEQYF. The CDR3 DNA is TGCGCCAGCAGCTTGGTAGCGGGGGAGCTCTACGAGCAGTACTTC. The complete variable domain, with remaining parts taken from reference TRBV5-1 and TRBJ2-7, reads KAGVTQTPRYLIKTRGQQVTLSCSPISGHRSVSWYQQTPGQGLQFLFEYFSETQRNKGNFPGRFSGRQFSNSRSEMNVSTLELGDSALYLCASSLVAGELYEQYFGPGTRLTVT.

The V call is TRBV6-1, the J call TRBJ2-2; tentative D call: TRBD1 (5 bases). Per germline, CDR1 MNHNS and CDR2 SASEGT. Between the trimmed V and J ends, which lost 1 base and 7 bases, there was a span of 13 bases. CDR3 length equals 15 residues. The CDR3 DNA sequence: TGTGCCAGCAGTGAAGTTGGCAGGGTGGTCGGGGAGCTGTTTTTT. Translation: CASSEVGRVVGELFF.

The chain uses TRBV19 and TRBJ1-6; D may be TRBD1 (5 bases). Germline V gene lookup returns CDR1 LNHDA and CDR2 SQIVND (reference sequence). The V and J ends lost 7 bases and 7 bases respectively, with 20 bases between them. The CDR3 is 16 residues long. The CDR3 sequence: CASTSLGGPGNSPLHF. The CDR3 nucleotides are TGTGCCAGTACCTCATTGGGGGGACCAGGAAATTCACCCCTCCACTTT.